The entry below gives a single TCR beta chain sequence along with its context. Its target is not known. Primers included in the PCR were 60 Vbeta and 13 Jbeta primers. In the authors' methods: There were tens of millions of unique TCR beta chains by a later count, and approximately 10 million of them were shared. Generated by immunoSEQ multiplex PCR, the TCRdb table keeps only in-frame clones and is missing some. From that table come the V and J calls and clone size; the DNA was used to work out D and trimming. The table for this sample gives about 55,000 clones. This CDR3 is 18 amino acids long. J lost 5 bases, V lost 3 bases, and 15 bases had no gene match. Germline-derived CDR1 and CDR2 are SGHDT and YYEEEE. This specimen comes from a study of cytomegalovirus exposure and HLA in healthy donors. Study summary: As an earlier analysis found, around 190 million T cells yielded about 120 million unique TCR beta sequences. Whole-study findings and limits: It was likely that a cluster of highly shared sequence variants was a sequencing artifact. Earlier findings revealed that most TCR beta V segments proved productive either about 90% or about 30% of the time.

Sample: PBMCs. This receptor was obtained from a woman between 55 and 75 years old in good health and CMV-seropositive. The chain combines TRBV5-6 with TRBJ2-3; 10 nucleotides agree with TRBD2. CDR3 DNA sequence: TGTGCCAGCAGCTCGGGGGGTAGCGGGGGGCCGGGAGGAGATACGCAGTATTTT. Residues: CASSSGGSGGPGGDTQYF. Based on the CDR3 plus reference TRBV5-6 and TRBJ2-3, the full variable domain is DAGVTQSPTHLIKTRGQQVTLRCSPKSGHDTVSWYQQALGQGPQFIFQYYEEEERQRGNFPDRFSGHQFPNYSSELNVNALLLGDSALYLCASSSGGSGGPGGDTQYFGPGTRLTVL.